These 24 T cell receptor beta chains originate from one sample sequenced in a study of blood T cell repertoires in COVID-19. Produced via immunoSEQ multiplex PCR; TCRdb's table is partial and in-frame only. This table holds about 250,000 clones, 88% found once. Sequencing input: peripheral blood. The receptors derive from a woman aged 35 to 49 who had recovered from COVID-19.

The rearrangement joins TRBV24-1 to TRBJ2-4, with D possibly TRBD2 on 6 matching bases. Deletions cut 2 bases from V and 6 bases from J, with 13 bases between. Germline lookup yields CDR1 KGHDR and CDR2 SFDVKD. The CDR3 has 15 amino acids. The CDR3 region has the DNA TGTGCCACCAGTGATTCGGTGGACGGGGGAAACATTCAGTACTTC. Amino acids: CATSDSVDGGNIQYF.

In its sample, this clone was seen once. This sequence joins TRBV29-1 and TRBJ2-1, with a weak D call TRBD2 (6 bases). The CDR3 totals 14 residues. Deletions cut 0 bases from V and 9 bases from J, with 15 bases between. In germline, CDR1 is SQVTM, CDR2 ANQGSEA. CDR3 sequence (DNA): TGCAGCGTTGAAGATGGGGGGAGTTGGGGTGAGCAGTTCTTC. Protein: CSVEDGGSWGEQFF.

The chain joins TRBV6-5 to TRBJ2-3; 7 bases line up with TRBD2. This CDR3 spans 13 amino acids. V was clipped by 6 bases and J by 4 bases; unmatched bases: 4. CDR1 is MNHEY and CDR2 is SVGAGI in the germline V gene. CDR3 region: CASRGGSSDTQYF. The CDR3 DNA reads TGTGCCAGCAGGGGGGGGTCGTCAGATACGCAGTATTTT.

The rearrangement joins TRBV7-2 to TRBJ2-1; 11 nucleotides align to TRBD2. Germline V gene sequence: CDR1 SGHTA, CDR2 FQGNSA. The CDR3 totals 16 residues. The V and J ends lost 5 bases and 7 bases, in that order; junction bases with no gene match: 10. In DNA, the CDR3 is TGTGCCAGCAGCCCCCATAGCGGGAGGGCGGGGAATGAGCAGTTCTTC. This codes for CASSPHSGRAGNEQFF. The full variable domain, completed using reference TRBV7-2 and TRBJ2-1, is GAGVSQSPSNKVTEKGKDVELRCDPISGHTALYWYRQSLGQGLEFLIYFQGNSAPDKSGLPSDRFSAERTGGSVSTLTIQRTQQEDSAVYLCASSPHSGRAGNEQFFGPGTRLTVL.

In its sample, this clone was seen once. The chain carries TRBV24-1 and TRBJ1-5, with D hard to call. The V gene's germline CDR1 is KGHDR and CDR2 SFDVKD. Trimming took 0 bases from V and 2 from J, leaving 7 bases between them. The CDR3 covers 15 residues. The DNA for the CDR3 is TGTGCCACCAGTGATTTGGGGCCAGGCAATCAGCCCCAGCATTTT. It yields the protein CATSDLGPGNQPQHF.

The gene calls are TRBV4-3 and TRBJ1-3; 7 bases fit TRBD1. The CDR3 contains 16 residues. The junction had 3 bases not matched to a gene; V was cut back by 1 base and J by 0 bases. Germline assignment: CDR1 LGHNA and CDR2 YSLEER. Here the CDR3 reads CASSQGGQPSGNTIYF. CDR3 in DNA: TGCGCCAGCAGCCAAGGGGGACAGCCCTCTGGAAACACCATATATTTT.

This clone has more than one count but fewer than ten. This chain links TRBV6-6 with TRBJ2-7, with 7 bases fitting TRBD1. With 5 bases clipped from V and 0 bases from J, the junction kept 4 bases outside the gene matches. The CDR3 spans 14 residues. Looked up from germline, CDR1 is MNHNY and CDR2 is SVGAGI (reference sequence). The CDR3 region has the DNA TGTGCCAGCAGTAACCGGGACAGCTCCTACGAGCAGTACTTC. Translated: CASSNRDSSYEQYF.

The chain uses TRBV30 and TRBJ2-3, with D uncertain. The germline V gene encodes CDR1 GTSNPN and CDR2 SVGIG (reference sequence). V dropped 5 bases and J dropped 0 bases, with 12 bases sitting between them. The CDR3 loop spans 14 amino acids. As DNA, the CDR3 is TGTGCCTGGGGTGGGCAGACCAGCACAGATACGCAGTATTTT. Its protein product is CAWGGQTSTDTQYF.

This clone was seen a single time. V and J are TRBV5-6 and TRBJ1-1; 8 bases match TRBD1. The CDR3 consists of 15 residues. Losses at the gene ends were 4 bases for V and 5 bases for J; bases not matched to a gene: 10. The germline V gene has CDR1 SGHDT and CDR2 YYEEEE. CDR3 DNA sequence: TGTGCCAGCAGCCCCCGACAGGGGAGATGGACTGAAGCTTTCTTT. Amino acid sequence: CASSPRQGRWTEAFF.

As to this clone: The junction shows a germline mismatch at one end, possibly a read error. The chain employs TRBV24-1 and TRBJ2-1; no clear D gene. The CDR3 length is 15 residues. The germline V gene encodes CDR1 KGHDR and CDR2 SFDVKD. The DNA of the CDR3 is TGTGCCACCAGTGATGCCCTAGTCTCCCACAATGAGCAGTTCTTC. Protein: CATSDALVSHNEQFF.

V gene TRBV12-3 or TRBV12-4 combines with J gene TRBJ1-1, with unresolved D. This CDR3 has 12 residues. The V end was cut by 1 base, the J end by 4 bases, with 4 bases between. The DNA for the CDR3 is TGTGCCAGCAGTTTAGGGGCCACTGAAGCTTTCTTT. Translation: CASSLGATEAFF.

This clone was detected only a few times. In DNA form, the CDR3 reads TGTGCCATCAGTGAGTCGAGACAGCATAATCAGCCCCAGCATTTT. Translation: CAISESRQHNQPQHF. V usage is TRBV10-3 and J usage is TRBJ1-5, with a possible D match to TRBD1 (5 bases). Trimming took 0 bases from V and 4 from J, leaving 10 bases between them. This CDR3 region has 15 residues. Per the germline V gene, CDR1 is ENHRY and CDR2 is SYGVKD.

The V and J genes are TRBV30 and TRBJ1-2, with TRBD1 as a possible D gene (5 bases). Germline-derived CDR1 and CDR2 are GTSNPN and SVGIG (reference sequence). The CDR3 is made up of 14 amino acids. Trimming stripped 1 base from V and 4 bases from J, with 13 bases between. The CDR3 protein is CAWSGAGLGYGYTF. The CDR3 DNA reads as TGTGCCTGGAGTGGGGCAGGGTTGGGCTATGGCTACACCTTC.

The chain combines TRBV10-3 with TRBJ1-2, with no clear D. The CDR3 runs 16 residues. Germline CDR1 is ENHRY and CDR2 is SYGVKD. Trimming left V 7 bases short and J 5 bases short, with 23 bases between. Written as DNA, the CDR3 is TGTGCCATCACAGCTAGTGGCCTAGCAGTGGGGTATGGCTACACCTTC. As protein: CAITASGLAVGYGYTF.

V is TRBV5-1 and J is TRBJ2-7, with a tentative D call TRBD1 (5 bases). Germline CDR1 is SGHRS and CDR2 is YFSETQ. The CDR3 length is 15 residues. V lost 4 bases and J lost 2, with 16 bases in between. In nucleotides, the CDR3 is TGCGCCAGCAGCAGACGACAGCCTGGGGCCTACGAGCAGTACTTC. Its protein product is CASSRRQPGAYEQYF.

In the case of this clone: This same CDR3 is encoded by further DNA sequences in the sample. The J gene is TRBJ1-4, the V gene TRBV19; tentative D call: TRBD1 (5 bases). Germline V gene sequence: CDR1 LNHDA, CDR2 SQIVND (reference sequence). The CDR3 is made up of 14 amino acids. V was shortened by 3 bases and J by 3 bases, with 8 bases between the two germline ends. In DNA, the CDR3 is TGTGCCAGTAGTATTGGGGCGGCTAATGAAAAACTGTTTTTT. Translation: CASSIGAANEKLFF.

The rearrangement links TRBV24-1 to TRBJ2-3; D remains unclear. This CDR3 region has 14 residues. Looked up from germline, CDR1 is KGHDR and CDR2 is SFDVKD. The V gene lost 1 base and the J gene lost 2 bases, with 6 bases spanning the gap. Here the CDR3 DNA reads TGTGCCACCAGTGATTTACCAGACACAGATACGCAGTATTTT. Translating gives CATSDLPDTDTQYF.

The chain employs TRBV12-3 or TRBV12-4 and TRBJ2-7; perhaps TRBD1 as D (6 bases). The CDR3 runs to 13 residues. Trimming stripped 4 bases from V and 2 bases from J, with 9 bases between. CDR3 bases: TGTGCCAGCAGTTGGGGGCAGCCCTACGAGCAGTACTTC. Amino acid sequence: CASSWGQPYEQYF.

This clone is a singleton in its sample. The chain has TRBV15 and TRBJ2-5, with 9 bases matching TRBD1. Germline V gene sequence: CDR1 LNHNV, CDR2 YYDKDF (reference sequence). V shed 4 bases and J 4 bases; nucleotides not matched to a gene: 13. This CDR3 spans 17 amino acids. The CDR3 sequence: CATSTSTGGYWRETQYF. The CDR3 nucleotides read TGTGCCACCAGCACCAGCACAGGGGGCTATTGGAGAGAGACCCAGTACTTC.

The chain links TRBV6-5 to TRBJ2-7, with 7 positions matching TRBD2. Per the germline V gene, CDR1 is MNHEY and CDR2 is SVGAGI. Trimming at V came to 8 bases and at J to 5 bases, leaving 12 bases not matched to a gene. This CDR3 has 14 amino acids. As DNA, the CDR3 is TGTGCCAGCGCCGCCCCAGCGGGACTCAACGAGCAGTACTTC. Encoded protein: CASAAPAGLNEQYF.

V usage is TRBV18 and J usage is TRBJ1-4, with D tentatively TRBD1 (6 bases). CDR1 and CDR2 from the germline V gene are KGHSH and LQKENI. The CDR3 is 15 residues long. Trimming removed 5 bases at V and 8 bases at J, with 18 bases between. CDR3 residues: CASSSEHRVGEKLFF. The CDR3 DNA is TGTGCCAGCTCATCGGAACACAGGGTTGGCGAAAAACTGTTTTTT.

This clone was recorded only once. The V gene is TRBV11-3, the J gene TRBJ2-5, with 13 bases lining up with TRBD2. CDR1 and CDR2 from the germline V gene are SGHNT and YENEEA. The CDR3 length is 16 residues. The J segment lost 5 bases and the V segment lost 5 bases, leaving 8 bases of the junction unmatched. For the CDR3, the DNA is TGTGCCAGCAGCCCCGGACTAGCGGGAGTGCAGGAGACCCAGTACTTC. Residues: CASSPGLAGVQETQYF.

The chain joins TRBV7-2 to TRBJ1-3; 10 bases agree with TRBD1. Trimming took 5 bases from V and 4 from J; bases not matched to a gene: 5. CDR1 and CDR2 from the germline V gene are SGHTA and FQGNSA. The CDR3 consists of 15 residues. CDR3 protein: CASSTGTGVGNTIYF. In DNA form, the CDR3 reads TGTGCCAGCAGCACCGGGACAGGGGTAGGAAACACCATATATTTT.

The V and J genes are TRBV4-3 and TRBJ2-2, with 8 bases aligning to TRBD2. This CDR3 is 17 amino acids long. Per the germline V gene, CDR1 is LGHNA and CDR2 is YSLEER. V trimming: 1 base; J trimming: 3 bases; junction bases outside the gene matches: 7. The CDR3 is CASSQGLAGGHTGELFF. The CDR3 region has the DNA TGCGCCAGCAGCCAAGGATTGGCGGGAGGCCACACCGGGGAGCTGTTTTTT.